This T cell receptor beta chain was sequenced for a study of CD8 T cells in Susac syndrome. With random hexamers, roughly 0.45 to 1 ug RNA was reverse transcribed. A multiplex approach, immunoSEQ multiplex PCR, amplified TCR beta CDR3 across 54 Vbeta and 13 Jbeta. TCRdb recomputed calls from the immunoSEQ multiplex PCR reads with MiXCR, one row per CDR3 protein. Of some 200,000 distinct CDR3 sequences detected, more than 85% appear once; the ten largest clones hold 0.075% to 0.095%. CDR1 DFQATT and CDR2 SNEGSKA come from the germline V gene (reference sequence). Trimming cost V 0 bases and J 5 bases, with 8 bases left between them. CDR3 length: 13 residues.

The V gene is TRBV20-1, the J gene TRBJ1-5; the D is unclear. This receptor was taken from a human donor with Susac syndrome. Sample: CD4+ T cells from PBMCs. The CDR3: CSARDPGDQPQHF. CDR3 coding DNA: TGCAGTGCTAGAGATCCAGGAGATCAGCCCCAGCATTTT.